This T cell receptor beta chain was captured by sequencing in a study of blood T cell repertoires in COVID-19. About the study: Sites in the United States, Italy and Spain provided acute and convalescent COVID-19 samples. Sample material is recorded as cDNA or gDNA derived from T cells, B-cell-depleted T cells, or PBMCs.

Per the germline V gene, CDR1 is SGHDT and CDR2 is YYEEEE. The CDR3 length is 15 residues. Trimming pared 3 bases from V and 5 bases from J, leaving 17 bases between. Per the study methods: Cell counts per sample came from amplifying reference gene primers. Sequenced by immunoSEQ multiplex PCR; TCRdb stores in-frame clones only, minus some. The V and J calls and clone size come from that table; D and trimming were worked out from the DNA. The profile shows 140,000 or so clones, roughly 83% of them singletons. Sequenced input: peripheral blood. The V call is TRBV5-6, the J call TRBJ1-2; D is perhaps TRBD1 (6 bases). This sequence was found in a woman older than 75 with acute or convalescent COVID-19. CDR3 residues: CASSSRGNGQYGYTF. CDR3 coding DNA: TGTGCCAGCAGCTCCAGGGGAAATGGCCAATATGGCTACACCTTC.